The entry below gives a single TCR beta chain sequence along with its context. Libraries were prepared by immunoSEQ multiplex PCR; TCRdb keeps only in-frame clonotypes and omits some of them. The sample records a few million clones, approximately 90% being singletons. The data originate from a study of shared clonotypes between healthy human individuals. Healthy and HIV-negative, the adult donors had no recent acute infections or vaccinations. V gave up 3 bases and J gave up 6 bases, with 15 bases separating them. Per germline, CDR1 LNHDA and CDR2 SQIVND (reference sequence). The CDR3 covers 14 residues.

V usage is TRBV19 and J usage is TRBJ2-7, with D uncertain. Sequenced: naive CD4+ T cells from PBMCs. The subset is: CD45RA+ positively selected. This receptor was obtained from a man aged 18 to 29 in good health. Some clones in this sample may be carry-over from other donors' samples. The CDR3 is CASSINLGNGEQYF. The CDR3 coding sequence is TGTGCCAGTAGTATTAATCTGGGTAATGGCGAGCAGTACTTC.